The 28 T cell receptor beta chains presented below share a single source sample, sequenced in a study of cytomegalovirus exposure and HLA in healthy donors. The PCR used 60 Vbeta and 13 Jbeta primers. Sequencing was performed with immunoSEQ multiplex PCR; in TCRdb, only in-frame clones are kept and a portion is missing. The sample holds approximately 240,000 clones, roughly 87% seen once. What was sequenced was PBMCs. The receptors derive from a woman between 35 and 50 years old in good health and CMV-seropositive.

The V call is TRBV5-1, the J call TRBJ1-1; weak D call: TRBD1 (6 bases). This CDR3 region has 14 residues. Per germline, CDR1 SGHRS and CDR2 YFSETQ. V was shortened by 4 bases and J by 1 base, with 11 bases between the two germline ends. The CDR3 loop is CASSAEQGNTEAFF. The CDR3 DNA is TGCGCCAGCAGCGCGGAACAGGGGAACACTGAAGCTTTCTTT.

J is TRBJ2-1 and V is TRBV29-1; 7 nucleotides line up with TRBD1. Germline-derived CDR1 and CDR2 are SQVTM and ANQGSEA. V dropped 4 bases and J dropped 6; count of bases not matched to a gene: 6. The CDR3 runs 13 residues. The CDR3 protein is CSVGSYRGNEQFF. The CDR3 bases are TGCAGCGTTGGCTCTTACAGGGGCAATGAGCAGTTCTTC.

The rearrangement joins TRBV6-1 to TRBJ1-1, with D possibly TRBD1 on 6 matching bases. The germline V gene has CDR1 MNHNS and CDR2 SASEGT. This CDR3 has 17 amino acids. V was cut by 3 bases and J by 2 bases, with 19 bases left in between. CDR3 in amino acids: CASSDRSKGGGNTEAFF. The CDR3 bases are TGTGCCAGCAGTGATCGAAGTAAGGGGGGGGGCAACACTGAAGCTTTCTTT.

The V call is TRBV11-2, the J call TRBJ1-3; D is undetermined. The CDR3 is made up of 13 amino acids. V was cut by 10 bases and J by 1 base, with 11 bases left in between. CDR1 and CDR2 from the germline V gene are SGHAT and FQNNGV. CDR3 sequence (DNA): TGTGCCACCACGACTGGGTCTGGAAACACCATATATTTT. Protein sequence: CATTTGSGNTIYF.

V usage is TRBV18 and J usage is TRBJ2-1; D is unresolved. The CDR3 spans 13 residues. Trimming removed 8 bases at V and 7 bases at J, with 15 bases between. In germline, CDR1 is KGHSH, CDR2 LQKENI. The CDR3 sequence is CASINPQRNEQFF. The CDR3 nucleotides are TGTGCCAGCATCAACCCCCAACGGAATGAGCAGTTCTTC. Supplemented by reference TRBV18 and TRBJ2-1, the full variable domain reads NAGVMQNPRHLVRRRGQEARLRCSPMKGHSHVYWYRQLPEEGLKFMVYLQKENIIDESGMPKERFSAEFPKEGPSILRIQQVVRGDSAAYFCASINPQRNEQFFGPGTRLTVL.

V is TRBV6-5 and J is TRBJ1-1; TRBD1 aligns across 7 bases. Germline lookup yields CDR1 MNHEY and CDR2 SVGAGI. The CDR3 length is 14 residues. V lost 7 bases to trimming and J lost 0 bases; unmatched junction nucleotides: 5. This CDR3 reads CASNKQGMNTEAFF. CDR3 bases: TGTGCCAGCAATAAACAGGGGATGAACACTGAAGCTTTCTTT.

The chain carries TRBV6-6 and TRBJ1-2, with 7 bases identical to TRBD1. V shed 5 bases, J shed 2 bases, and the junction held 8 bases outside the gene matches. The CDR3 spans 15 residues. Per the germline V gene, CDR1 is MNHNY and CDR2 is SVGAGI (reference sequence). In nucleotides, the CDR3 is TGTGCCAGCAGTCTAACAGGGGATAGCAACTATGGCTACACCTTC. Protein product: CASSLTGDSNYGYTF.

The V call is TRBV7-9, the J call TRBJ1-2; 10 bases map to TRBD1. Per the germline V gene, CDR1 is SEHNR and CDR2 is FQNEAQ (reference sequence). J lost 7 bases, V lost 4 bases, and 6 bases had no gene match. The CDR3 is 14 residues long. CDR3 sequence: CASSSSGTGAGYTF. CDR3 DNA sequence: TGTGCCAGCAGCTCTTCCGGGACAGGGGCTGGCTACACCTTC.

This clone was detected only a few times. The CDR3 here is CASSARLAGASEQYF. The DNA of the CDR3 is TGCGCCAGCAGCGCGCGACTAGCGGGAGCATCCGAGCAGTACTTC. The J gene is TRBJ2-7, the V gene TRBV5-1; 12 bases agree with TRBD2. The V gene end was trimmed by 4 bases and the J gene end by 6 bases; junction bases not matched to a gene: 8. The CDR3 is 15 amino acids. From germline, CDR1 is SGHRS and CDR2 YFSETQ.

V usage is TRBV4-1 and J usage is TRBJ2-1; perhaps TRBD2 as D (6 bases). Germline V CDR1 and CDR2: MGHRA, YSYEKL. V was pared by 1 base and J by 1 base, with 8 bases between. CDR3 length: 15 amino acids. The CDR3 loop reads CASSQGEDSYNEQFF. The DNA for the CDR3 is TGCGCCAGCAGCCAAGGGGAGGATTCCTACAATGAGCAGTTCTTC.

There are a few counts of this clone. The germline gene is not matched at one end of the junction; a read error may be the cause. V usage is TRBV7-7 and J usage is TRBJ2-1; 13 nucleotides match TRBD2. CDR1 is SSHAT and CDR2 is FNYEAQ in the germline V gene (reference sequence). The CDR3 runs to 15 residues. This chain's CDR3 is CASSFRLAGGDEQFF. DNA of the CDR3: TGTGCTAGCAGCTTTAGACTAGCGGGAGGTGATGAGCAGTTCTTC.

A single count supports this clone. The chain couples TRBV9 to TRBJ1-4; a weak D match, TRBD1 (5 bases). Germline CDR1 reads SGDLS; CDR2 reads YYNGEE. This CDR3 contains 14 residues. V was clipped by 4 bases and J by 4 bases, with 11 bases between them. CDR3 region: CASSTGVGNEKLFF. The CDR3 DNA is TGTGCCAGCAGCACGGGGGTGGGTAATGAAAAACTGTTTTTT.

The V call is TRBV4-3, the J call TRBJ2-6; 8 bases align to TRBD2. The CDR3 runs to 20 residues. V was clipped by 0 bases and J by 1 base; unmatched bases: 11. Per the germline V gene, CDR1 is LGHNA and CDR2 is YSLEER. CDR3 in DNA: TGCGCCAGCAGCCAAGAAACAGCGGGGGCCTCACTTTCTGGGGCCAACGTCCTGACTTTC. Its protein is CASSQETAGASLSGANVLTF.

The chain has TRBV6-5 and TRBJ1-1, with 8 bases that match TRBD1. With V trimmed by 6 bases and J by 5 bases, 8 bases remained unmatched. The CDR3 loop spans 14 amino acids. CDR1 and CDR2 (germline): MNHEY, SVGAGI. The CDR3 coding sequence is TGTGCCAGCAGCCCAAGGACAGGGAGGACTGAAGCTTTCTTT. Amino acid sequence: CASSPRTGRTEAFF.

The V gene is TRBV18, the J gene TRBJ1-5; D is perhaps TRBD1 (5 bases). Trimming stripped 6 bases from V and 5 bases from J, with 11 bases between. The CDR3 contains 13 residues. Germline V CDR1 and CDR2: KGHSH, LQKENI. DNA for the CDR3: TGTGCCAGCTCGTTAGGCAGGGATCAGCCCCAGCATTTT. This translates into CASSLGRDQPQHF. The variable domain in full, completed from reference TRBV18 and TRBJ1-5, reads NAGVMQNPRHLVRRRGQEARLRCSPMKGHSHVYWYRQLPEEGLKFMVYLQKENIIDESGMPKERFSAEFPKEGPSILRIQQVVRGDSAAYFCASSLGRDQPQHFGDGTRLSIL.

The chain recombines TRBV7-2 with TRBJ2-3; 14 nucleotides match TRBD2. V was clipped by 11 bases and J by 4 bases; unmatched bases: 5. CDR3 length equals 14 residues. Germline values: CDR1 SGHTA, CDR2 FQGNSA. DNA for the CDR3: TGTGCCGAAGGGGGACTAGCGGGAGCAGATACGCAGTATTTT. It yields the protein CAEGGLAGADTQYF.

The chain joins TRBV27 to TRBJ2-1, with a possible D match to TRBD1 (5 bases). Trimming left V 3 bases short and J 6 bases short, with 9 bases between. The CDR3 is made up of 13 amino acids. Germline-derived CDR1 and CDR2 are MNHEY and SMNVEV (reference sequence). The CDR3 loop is CASSFGRVNEQFF. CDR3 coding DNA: TGTGCCAGCAGTTTCGGCAGGGTCAATGAGCAGTTCTTC.

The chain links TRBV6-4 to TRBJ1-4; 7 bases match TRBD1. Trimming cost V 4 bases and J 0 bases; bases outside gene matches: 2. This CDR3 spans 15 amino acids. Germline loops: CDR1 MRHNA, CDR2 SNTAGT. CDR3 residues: CASSATGATNEKLFF. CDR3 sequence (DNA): TGTGCCAGCAGTGCCACAGGGGCAACTAATGAAAAACTGTTTTTT.

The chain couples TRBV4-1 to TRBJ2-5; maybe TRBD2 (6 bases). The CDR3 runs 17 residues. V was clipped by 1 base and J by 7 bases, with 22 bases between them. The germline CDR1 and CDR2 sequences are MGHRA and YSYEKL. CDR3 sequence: CASSQGMGLQKVGTQYF. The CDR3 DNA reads TGCGCCAGCAGCCAAGGGATGGGACTTCAAAAGGTGGGGACCCAGTACTTC.

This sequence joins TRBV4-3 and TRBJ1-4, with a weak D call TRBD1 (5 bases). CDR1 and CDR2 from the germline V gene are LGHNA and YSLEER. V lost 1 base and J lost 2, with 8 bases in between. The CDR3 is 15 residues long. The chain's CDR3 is CASSQVWGTNEKLFF. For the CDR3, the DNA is TGCGCCAGCAGCCAAGTCTGGGGCACTAATGAAAAACTGTTTTTT.

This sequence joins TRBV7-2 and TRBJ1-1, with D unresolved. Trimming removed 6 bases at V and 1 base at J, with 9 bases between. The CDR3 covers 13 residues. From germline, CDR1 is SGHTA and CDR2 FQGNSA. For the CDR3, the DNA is TGTGCCAGCAGTACACTAAAGAACACTGAAGCTTTCTTT. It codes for CASSTLKNTEAFF. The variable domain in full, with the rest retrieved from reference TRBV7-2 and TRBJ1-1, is GAGVSQSPSNKVTEKGKDVELRCDPISGHTALYWYRQSLGQGLEFLIYFQGNSAPDKSGLPSDRFSAERTGGSVSTLTIQRTQQEDSAVYLCASSTLKNTEAFFGQGTRLTVV.

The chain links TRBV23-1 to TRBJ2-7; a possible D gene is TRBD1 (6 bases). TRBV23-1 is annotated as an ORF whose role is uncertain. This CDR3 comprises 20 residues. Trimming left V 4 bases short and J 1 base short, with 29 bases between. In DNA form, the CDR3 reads TGCGCCAGCAGTCCTCGTCCAGGGACACCTTGCTTTGAGGAGTCCTACGAGCAGTACTTC. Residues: CASSPRPGTPCFEESYEQYF.

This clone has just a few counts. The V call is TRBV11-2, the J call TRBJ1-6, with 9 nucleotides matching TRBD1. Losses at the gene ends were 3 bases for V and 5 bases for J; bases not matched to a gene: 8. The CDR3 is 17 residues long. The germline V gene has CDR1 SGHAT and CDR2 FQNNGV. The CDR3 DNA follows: TGTGCCAGCAGCTTTCATCTGGACAGGGGCCATAATTCACCCCTCCACTTT. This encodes CASSFHLDRGHNSPLHF.

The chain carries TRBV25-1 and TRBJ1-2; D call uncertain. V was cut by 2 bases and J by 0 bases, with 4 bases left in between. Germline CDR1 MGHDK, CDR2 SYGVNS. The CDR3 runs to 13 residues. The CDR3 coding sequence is TGTGCCAGCAGTGAAGAGGCTAACTATGGCTACACCTTC. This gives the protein CASSEEANYGYTF.

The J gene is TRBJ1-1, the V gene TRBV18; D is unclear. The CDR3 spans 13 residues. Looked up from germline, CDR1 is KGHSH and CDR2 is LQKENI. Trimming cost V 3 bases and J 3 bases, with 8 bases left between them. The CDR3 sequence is CASSPAGYTEAFF. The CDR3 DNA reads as TGTGCCAGCTCACCCGCGGGGTACACTGAAGCTTTCTTT.

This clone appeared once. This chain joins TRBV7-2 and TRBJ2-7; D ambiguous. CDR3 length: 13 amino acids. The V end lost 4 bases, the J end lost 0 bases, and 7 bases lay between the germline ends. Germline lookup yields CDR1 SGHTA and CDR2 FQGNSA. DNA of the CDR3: TGTGCCAGCAGCTCGCGCCTCTCCTACGAGCAGTACTTC. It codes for CASSSRLSYEQYF.

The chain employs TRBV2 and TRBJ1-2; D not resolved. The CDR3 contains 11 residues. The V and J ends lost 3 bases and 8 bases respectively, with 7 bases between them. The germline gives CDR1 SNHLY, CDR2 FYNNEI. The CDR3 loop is CASSDPGGYTF. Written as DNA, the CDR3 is TGTGCCAGCAGTGACCCCGGGGGCTACACCTTC.

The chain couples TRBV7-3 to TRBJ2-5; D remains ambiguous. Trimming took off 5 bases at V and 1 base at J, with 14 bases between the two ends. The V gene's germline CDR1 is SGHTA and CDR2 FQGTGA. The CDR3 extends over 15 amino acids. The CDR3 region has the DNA TGTGCCAGCAGCCCAACGGCAGGCCCCCAAGAGACCCAGTACTTC. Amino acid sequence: CASSPTAGPQETQYF.